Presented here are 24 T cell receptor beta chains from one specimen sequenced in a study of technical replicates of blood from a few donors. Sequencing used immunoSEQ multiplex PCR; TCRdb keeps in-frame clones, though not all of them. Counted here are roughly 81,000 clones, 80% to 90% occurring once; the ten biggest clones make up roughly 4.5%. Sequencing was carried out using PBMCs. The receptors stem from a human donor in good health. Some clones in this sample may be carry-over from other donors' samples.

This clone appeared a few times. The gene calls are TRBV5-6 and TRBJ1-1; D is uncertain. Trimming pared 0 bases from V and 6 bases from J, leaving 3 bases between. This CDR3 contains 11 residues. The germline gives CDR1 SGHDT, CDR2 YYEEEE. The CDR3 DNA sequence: TGTGCCAGCAGCTTGGACTCTGAAGCTTTCTTT. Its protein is CASSLDSEAFF.

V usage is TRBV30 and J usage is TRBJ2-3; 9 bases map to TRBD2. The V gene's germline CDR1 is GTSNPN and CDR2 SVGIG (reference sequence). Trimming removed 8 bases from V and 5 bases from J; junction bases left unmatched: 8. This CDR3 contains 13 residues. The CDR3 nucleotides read TGTGCCAGAAAGCGGGAGGACCAAGATACGCAGTATTTT. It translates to CARKREDQDTQYF.

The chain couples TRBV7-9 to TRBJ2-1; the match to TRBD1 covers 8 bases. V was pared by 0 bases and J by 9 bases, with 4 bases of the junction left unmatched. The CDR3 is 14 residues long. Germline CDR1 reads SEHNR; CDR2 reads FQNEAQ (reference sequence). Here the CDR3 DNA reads TGTGCCAGCAGCTTAGCGACAGGGGAAGGTGAGCAGTTCTTC. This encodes CASSLATGEGEQFF.

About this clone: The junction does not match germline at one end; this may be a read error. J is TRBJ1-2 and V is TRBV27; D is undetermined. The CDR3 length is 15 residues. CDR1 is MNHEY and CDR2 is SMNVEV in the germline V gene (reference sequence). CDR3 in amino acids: CAGSPLLGGTYGYTF. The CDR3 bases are TGTGCCGGCAGTCCCTTACTCGGAGGAACGTATGGCTACACCTTC.

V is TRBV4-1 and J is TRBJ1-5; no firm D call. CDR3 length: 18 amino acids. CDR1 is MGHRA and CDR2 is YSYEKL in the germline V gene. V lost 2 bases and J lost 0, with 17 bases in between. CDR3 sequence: CASSQRIYRKDSNQPQHF. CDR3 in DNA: TGCGCCAGCAGCCAAAGAATATACAGAAAAGATAGCAATCAGCCCCAGCATTTT.

CDR3 sequence reads: CASSSGQGSYEQYF. Written as DNA, the CDR3 is TGTGCCAGCAGCTCGGGACAGGGGTCCTACGAGCAGTACTTC. The chain employs TRBV9 and TRBJ2-7; 10 bases are shared with TRBD1. This CDR3 is built from 14 residues. Per the germline V gene, CDR1 is SGDLS and CDR2 is YYNGEE. After removal of 4 bases from V and 1 base from J, the junction contained 2 bases not matched to a gene.

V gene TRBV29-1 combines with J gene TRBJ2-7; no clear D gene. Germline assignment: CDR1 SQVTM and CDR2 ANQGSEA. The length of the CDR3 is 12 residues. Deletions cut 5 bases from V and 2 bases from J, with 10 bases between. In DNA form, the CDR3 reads TGCAGCGTTATTGGCCGTACCTACGAGCAGTACTTC. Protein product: CSVIGRTYEQYF.

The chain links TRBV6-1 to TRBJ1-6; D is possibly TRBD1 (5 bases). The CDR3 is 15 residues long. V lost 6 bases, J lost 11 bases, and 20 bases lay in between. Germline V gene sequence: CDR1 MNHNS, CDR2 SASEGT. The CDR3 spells CASRSEGQGRPPLHF. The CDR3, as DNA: TGTGCCAGCAGATCGGAGGGGCAGGGAAGGCCACCCCTCCACTTT.

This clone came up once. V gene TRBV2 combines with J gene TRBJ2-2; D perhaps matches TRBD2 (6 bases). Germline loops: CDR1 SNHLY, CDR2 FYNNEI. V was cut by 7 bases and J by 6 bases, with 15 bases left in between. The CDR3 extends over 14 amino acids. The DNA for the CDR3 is TGTGCCAGCACCGAAGGGCGGGGCCCCGGGGAGCTGTTTTTT. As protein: CASTEGRGPGELFF.

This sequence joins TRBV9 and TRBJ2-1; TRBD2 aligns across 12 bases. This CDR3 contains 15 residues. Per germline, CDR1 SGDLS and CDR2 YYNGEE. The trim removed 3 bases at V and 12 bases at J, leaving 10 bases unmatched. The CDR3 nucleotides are TGTGCCAGCAGCGGCCAGGGACTAGCGGGCCGGCTGCAGTTCTTC. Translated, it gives CASSGQGLAGRLQFF.

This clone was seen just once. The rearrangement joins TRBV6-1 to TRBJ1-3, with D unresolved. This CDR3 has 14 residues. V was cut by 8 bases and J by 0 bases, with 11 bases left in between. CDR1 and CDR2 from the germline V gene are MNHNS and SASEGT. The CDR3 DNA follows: TGTGCCAGCGGAGGGCAGAGCTCTGGAAACACCATATATTTT. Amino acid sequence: CASGGQSSGNTIYF.

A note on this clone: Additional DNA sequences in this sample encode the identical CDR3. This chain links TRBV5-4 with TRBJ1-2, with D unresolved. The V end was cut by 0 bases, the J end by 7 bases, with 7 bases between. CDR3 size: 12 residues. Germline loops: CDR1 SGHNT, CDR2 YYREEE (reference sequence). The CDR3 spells CASSLAEGGYTF. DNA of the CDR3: TGTGCCAGCAGCTTGGCCGAGGGTGGCTACACCTTC.

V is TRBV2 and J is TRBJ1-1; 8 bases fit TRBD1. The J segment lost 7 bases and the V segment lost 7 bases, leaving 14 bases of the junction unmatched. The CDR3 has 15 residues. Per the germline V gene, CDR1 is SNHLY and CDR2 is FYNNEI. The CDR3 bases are TGTGCCAGCACCTTTGGGGGACAGGCAGCCCTTGAAGCTTTCTTT. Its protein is CASTFGGQAALEAFF.

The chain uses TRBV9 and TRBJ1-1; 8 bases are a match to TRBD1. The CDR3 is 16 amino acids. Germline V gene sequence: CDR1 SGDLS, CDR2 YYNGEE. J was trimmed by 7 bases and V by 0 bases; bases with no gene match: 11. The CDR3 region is CASSVGFGQGAYEAFF. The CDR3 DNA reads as TGTGCCAGCAGCGTAGGGTTTGGGCAGGGGGCATATGAAGCTTTCTTT.

CDR3 amino acids: CASSSTSGIALGLYF. The CDR3 DNA is TGCGCCAGCTCCTCCACTAGCGGGATTGCATTGGGACTGTACTTC. The J gene is TRBJ2-4, the V gene TRBV5-1; 10 nucleotides line up with TRBD2. This CDR3 is 15 amino acids long. Germline V gene sequence: CDR1 SGHRS, CDR2 YFSETQ. After removal of 7 bases from V and 15 bases from J, the junction contained 19 bases not matched to a gene. The full variable domain, with the rest looked up from reference TRBV5-1 and TRBJ2-4, is KAGVTQTPRYLIKTRGQQVTLSCSPISGHRSVSWYQQTPGQGLQFLFEYFSETQRNKGNFPGRFSGRQFSNSRSEMNVSTLELGDSALYLCASSSTSGIALGLYFGAGTRLSVL.

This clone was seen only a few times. This CDR3 reads CASSQGGGDRIYGYTF. The CDR3 DNA follows: TGCGCCAGCAGCCAAGGAGGAGGGGACAGAATCTATGGCTACACCTTC. The rearrangement uses TRBV4-1 and TRBJ1-2, with 7 bases that match TRBD1. This CDR3 spans 16 amino acids. With V trimmed by 1 base and J by 4 bases, 9 bases remained unmatched. Per germline, CDR1 MGHRA and CDR2 YSYEKL.

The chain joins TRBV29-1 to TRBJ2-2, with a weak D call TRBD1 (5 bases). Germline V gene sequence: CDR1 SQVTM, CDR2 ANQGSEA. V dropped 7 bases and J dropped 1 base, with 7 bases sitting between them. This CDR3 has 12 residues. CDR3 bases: TGCAGCGGAAGGGGGAACACCGGGGAGCTGTTTTTT. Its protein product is CSGRGNTGELFF.

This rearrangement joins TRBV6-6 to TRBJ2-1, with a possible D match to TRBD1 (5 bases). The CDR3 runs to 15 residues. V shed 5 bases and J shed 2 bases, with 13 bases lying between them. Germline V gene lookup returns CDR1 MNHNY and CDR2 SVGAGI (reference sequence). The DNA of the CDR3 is TGTGCCAGCAGTCCCTCAGGGAAAACCTACAATGAGCAGTTCTTC. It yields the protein CASSPSGKTYNEQFF.

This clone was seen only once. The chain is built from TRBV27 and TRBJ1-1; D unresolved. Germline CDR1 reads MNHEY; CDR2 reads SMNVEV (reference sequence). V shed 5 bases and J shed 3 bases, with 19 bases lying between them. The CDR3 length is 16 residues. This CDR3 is CASSPWEGAQHTEAFF. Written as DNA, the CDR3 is TGTGCCAGCAGTCCATGGGAGGGAGCACAGCACACTGAAGCTTTCTTT.

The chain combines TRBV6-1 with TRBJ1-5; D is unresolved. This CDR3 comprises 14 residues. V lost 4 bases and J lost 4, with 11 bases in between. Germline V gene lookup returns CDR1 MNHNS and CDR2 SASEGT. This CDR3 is CASSGRGSNQPQHF. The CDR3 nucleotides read TGTGCCAGCAGTGGCAGAGGGTCGAATCAGCCCCAGCATTTT.

CDR3 loop: CASSTLFGGNEQFF. The CDR3 nucleotides read TGCGCCAGCAGCACGCTTTTTGGAGGGAATGAGCAGTTCTTC. The chain has TRBV5-1 and TRBJ2-1; maybe TRBD2 (6 bases). CDR1 is SGHRS, CDR2 YFSETQ, per germline. The CDR3 is made up of 14 amino acids. The V gene lost 4 bases and the J gene lost 7 bases, with 15 bases spanning the gap.

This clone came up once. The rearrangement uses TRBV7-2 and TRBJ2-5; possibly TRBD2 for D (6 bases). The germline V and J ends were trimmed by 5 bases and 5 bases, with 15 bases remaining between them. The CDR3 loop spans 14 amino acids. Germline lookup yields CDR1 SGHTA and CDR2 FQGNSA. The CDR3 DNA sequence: TGTGCCAGCAGCCGTTCCGGGACTGGGGAGACCCAGTACTTC. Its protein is CASSRSGTGETQYF.

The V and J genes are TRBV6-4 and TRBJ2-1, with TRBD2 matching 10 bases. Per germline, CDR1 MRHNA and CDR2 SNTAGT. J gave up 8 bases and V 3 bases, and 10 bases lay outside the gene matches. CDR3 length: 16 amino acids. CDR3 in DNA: TGTGCCAGCAGTGAGTGGTCTAGCGGGAGTGGGTATGAGCAGTTCTTC. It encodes CASSEWSSGSGYEQFF.

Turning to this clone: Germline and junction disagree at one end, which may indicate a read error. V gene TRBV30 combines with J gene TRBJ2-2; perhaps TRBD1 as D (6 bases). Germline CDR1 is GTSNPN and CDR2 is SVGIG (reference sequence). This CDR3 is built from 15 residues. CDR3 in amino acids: CAWSALGANTGELFF. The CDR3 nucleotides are TGCGCCTGGAGTGCCCTGGGGGCTAACACCGGGGAGCTGTTTTTT. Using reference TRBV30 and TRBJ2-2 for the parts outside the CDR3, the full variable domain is SQTIHQWPATLVQPVGSPLSLECTVEGTSNPNLYWYRQAAGRGLQLLFYSVGIGQISSEVPQNLSASRPQDRQFILSSKKLLLSDSGFYLCAWSALGANTGELFFGEGSRLTVL.